Listed below are T cell receptor beta chains from one sample, sequenced in a study of T cell responses to AZD1222 COVID-19 vaccine. Repertoires were generated with immunoSEQ multiplex PCR, while TCRdb's copy carries only in-frame clones and drops some. The data contain about 120,000 clones, around 93% of them seen just once; the ten biggest clones take up 4% to 6%. The starting material was peripheral blood, obtained 28 days after the second AZD1222 dose. All receptors come from an adult who received the AZD1222 COVID-19 vaccine. Both conserved end residues are part of each CDR3. D genes are given only for firm matches. Rows may omit the clone size; those that give it use once, few, many or a size class.

>TRBV27|.|TRBD2|TRBJ2-7
CASSLGTTYEQYF
TGTGCCAGCAGCCTTGGGACTACCTACGAGCAGTACTTC
>TRBV14|.|.|TRBJ2-5
CASSPRLQETQYF
TGTGCCAGCAGCCCCCGACTACAAGAGACCCAGTACTTC
>TRBV18|.|.|TRBJ2-5
CASSPPSPQETQYF
TGTGCCAGCTCACCACCGTCACCGCAAGAGACCCAGTACTTC
>TRBV2|.|.|TRBJ1-4
CASSLVGSNEKLFF
TGTGCCAGCAGCCTCGTGGGGTCTAATGAAAAACTGTTTTTT
>TRBV7-2|once|TRBD2|TRBJ2-1
CASSLVTLAGGIPNEQFF
TGTGCCAGCAGCTTAGTCACGCTAGCGGGAGGTATTCCCAATGAGCAGTTCTTC
>TRBV5-1|.|TRBD1|TRBJ1-1
CASRSGTDNPTNTEAFF
TGCGCCAGCAGAAGTGGGACAGACAATCCTACTAACACTGAAGCTTTCTTT
>TRBV18|.|.|TRBJ1-1
CASSPEEGMTF
TGTGCCAGCTCCCCCGAGGAGGGAATGACCTTT
>TRBV6-5|.|.|TRBJ2-7
CASSYSKGTYEQYF
TGTGCCAGCAGTTACTCGAAAGGGACCTACGAGCAGTACTTC
>TRBV11-2|.|.|TRBJ1-1
CASSPQRNTEAFF
TGTGCCAGCAGCCCACAGAGGAACACTGAAGCTTTCTTT
>TRBV3-1/TRBV3-2|.|.|TRBJ2-1
CASSPRSTLYNEQFF
TGTGCCAGCAGCCCTCGGAGTACCCTTTACAATGAGCAGTTCTTC
>TRBV21-1|.|.|TRBJ2-7
CASSEGHLGTPLYEQYF
TGTGCCAGCAGCGAGGGCCATCTGGGGACGCCACTTTACGAGCAGTACTTC
>TRBV19|.|TRBD1|TRBJ1-1
CATQDRGQTEAFF
TGTGCCACTCAGGACAGGGGACAGACTGAAGCTTTCTTT
>TRBV9|.|TRBD2|TRBJ2-5
CASSVGFFDREGQVRETQYF
TGTGCCAGCAGCGTGGGTTTCTTCGACCGGGAGGGCCAGGTACGGGAGACCCAGTACTTC
>TRBV6-5|.|.|TRBJ2-2
CASTREQANTGELFF
TGTGCCAGCACCCGTGAGCAAGCGAACACCGGGGAGCTGTTTTTT
>TRBV4-3|.|TRBD1|TRBJ2-3
CASSQVRTGSADTQYF
TGCGCCAGCAGCCAAGTCCGGACAGGGAGCGCAGATACGCAGTATTTT
>TRBV30|.|TRBD1|TRBJ1-2
CAWNYRGGYGYTF
TGTGCCTGGAATTACAGGGGAGGGTATGGCTACACCTTC
>TRBV4-3|.|TRBD2|TRBJ2-3
CASSQDSGQLAFPSLAQYF
TGCGCCAGCAGCCAAGATTCCGGGCAACTAGCGTTCCCCTCCTTGGCGCAGTATTTT
>TRBV7-6|.|TRBD1|TRBJ2-3
CASSLRDRETDTQYF
TGTGCCAGCAGCCTCCGGGACAGGGAGACAGATACGCAGTATTTT
>TRBV7-9|.|.|TRBJ2-5
CASSPGQAGLAFRETQYF
TGTGCCAGCAGCCCAGGACAGGCAGGACTAGCTTTTCGAGAGACCCAGTACTTC
>TRBV6-5|.|.|TRBJ2-7
CASRAGPVEQYF
TGTGCCAGCAGGGCTGGGCCCGTCGAGCAGTACTTC
>TRBV5-1|.|.|TRBJ2-5
CASSSGQTQETQYF
TGCGCCAGCAGCTCTGGACAGACGCAAGAGACCCAGTACTTC
>TRBV12-3/TRBV12-4|.|TRBD1|TRBJ2-1
CASSADRDNEQFF
TGTGCCAGCAGCGCGGACAGGGACAATGAGCAGTTCTTC
>TRBV30|.|.|TRBJ1-1
CASQRRALNTEAFF
TGTGCCTCGCAAAGGAGGGCCTTGAACACTGAAGCTTTCTTT
>TRBV7-2|.|.|TRBJ1-5
CASSPTNDQPQHF
TGTGCCAGCAGCCCCACGAATGATCAGCCCCAGCATTTT
>TRBV19|few|.|TRBJ1-1
CASRKDTTEAFF
TGTGCCAGTAGGAAAGATACAACTGAAGCTTTCTTT
>TRBV11-2|.|.|TRBJ2-5
CASSLVPGGETQYF
TGTGCCAGCAGCTTAGTTCCCGGGGGAGAGACCCAGTACTTC
>TRBV4-3|.|.|TRBJ1-1
CASSQDYGTKGLVAFF
TGCGCCAGCAGCCAAGATTACGGTACAAAGGGATTAGTAGCTTTCTTT
>TRBV4-1|.|TRBD1|TRBJ1-5
CASSQYPTGTHSNQPQHF
TGCGCCAGCAGCCAATATCCGACAGGGACCCATAGCAATCAGCCCCAGCATTTT
>TRBV5-1|.|.|TRBJ1-5
CASSLGVGASNQPQHF
TGCGCCAGCAGCTTGGGGGTTGGGGCTAGCAATCAGCCCCAGCATTTT
>TRBV29-1|.|.|TRBJ1-3
CSVAIGSGNTIYF
TGCAGCGTTGCAATTGGCTCTGGAAACACCATATATTTT
>TRBV7-9|.|TRBD2|TRBJ2-7
CASSLGGQGREDEQYF
TGTGCCAGCAGCTTAGGAGGCCAGGGGCGGGAGGACGAGCAGTACTTC
>TRBV5-5|.|.|TRBJ1-1
CASSLGPNDPEAFF
TGTGCCAGCAGCTTGGGGCCTAACGACCCTGAAGCTTTCTTT
>TRBV5-1|once|.|TRBJ1-6
CASQAWGSYNSPLHF
TGCGCCAGCCAAGCTTGGGGGTCCTATAATTCACCCCTCCACTTT
>TRBV4-3|.|.|TRBJ1-1
CASSQESFYEAFF
TGCGCCAGCAGCCAAGAGAGCTTCTATGAAGCTTTCTTT
>TRBV7-9|.|TRBD1|TRBJ1-2
CASSLGGTGTLGGYTF
TGTGCCAGCAGCTTAGGAGGGACAGGGACGTTGGGCGGCTACACCTTC
>TRBV5-8|.|TRBD1|TRBJ1-5
CASSLYRGSNQPQHF
TGTGCCAGCAGCTTGTACAGGGGCAGCAATCAGCCCCAGCATTTT
>TRBV5-4|.|.|TRBJ2-2
CASSKILRDTTGELFF
TGTGCCAGCAGCAAAATACTCCGGGACACCACCGGGGAGCTGTTTTTT
>TRBV5-1|.|TRBD1|TRBJ1-2
CASSNDRGSGYTF
TGCGCCAGCAGCAATGACAGGGGTAGTGGCTACACCTTC